Each of the 8 T cell receptor beta chains below was sequenced from the same sample in a study of blood T cell repertoires in COVID-19. The repertoire was sequenced with immunoSEQ multiplex PCR; TCRdb's copy has only in-frame clones and lacks some. The sample lists over 250,000 clones, around 87% occurring once. Specimen: peripheral blood. Receptor source: a woman aged 40 to 50 who had recovered from COVID-19.

The chain carries TRBV29-1 and TRBJ2-7, with D possibly TRBD1 on 5 matching bases. The CDR3 is 14 residues long. Trimming cost V 1 base and J 0 bases, with 10 bases left between them. The V gene's germline CDR1 is SQVTM and CDR2 ANQGSEA. In nucleotides, the CDR3 is TGCAGCGTTGAAGTACAGGAACTCTCCTACGAGCAGTACTTC. It encodes CSVEVQELSYEQYF.

J is TRBJ2-1 and V is TRBV5-1; TRBD2 agrees at 13 bases. The CDR3 totals 17 residues. V was clipped by 4 bases and J by 8 bases; unmatched bases: 12. The germline V gene encodes CDR1 SGHRS and CDR2 YFSETQ. The CDR3 nucleotides are TGCGCCAGCAGCCGAGGAGGTACTAGCGGGGGGGCCTATGAGCAGTTCTTC. Protein: CASSRGGTSGGAYEQFF. Combining the CDR3 with reference TRBV5-1 and TRBJ2-1 gives the whole variable domain KAGVTQTPRYLIKTRGQQVTLSCSPISGHRSVSWYQQTPGQGLQFLFEYFSETQRNKGNFPGRFSGRQFSNSRSEMNVSTLELGDSALYLCASSRGGTSGGAYEQFFGPGTRLTVL.

This chain uses TRBV28 with TRBJ1-6; tentative D call: TRBD1 (5 bases). From germline, CDR1 is MDHEN and CDR2 SYDVKM. V shed 4 bases and J shed 4 bases, with 14 bases lying between them. This CDR3 comprises 16 residues. CDR3 protein: CASSSPGHRYNSPLHF. The CDR3 DNA is TGTGCCAGCAGTTCCCCAGGACACCGATATAATTCACCCCTCCACTTT.

J is TRBJ2-5 and V is TRBV9; 14 positions match TRBD2. Germline trimming cut 4 bases from V and 3 bases from J; bases unmatched to any gene: 8. The CDR3 loop spans 17 amino acids. The germline V gene has CDR1 SGDLS and CDR2 YYNGEE. CDR3 nucleotide sequence: TGTGCCAGCAGCCCCCCCCCGGGACTAGCGGGGGAAGAGACCCAGTACTTC. Translated: CASSPPPGLAGEETQYF.

This clone appeared a few times. The J gene is TRBJ1-3, the V gene TRBV11-3; unclear D gene. From germline, CDR1 is SGHNT and CDR2 YENEEA. The CDR3 is made up of 15 amino acids. Trimming left V 4 bases short and J 0 bases short, with 10 bases between. CDR3 coding DNA: TGTGCCAGCAGCTCAGACGGTCACTCTGGAAACACCATATATTTT. Translated, it gives CASSSDGHSGNTIYF.

J is TRBJ1-2 and V is TRBV7-8; 9 bases fit TRBD1. V shed 5 bases, J shed 4 bases, and the junction held 8 bases outside the gene matches. Germline CDR1 reads SGHVS; CDR2 reads FQNEAQ. There are 15 residues in the CDR3. CDR3 sequence (DNA): TGTGCCAGCAGCCGGACAGGGGTTTCTGGCTATGGCTACACCTTC. Its translation is CASSRTGVSGYGYTF.

The chain recombines TRBV10-3 with TRBJ1-2, with a tentative D call TRBD1 (5 bases). V was cut by 6 bases and J by 0 bases, with 14 bases left in between. Germline values: CDR1 ENHRY, CDR2 SYGVKD. The CDR3 is 15 residues long. The CDR3, as DNA: TGTGCCATCAGGGGGGAGGGCCCAGCTAACTATGGCTACACCTTC. Translating gives CAIRGEGPANYGYTF.

The chain is built from TRBV5-1 and TRBJ1-4; 8 positions agree with TRBD1. Trimming at V came to 5 bases and at J to 4 bases, leaving 16 bases not matched to a gene. Germline V gives CDR1 SGHRS, CDR2 YFSETQ. CDR3 length equals 18 residues. CDR3 sequence (DNA): TGCGCCAGCAGACCCCGGACAGGGTGGAACGCGGGTAATGAAAAACTGTTTTTT. This translates into CASRPRTGWNAGNEKLFF. Together with reference TRBV5-1 and TRBJ1-4, the CDR3 gives the full variable domain: KAGVTQTPRYLIKTRGQQVTLSCSPISGHRSVSWYQQTPGQGLQFLFEYFSETQRNKGNFPGRFSGRQFSNSRSEMNVSTLELGDSALYLCASRPRTGWNAGNEKLFFGSGTQLSVL.